Listed here is a single T cell receptor (beta chain). The V gene end was trimmed by 5 bases and the J gene end by 9 bases; junction bases not matched to a gene: 11. The CDR3 length is 15 residues. Germline V gene lookup returns CDR1 SEHNR and CDR2 FQNEAQ (reference sequence). The data were obtained in a study of blood T cell repertoires in COVID-19. Study-level background: The samples span acute and convalescent COVID-19 from the United States, Italy and Spain. In each case, the material was cDNA or gDNA derived from T cells, B-cell-depleted T cells, or PBMCs.

Original handling: Nucleated cell number was recorded as an estimate derived from reference gene primer amplification. Clones were read by immunoSEQ multiplex PCR, and TCRdb kept only the in-frame ones, dropping some. The D gene and trimming were derived from the DNA, and the V and J assignments and clone size from that table. The sample consists of over 150,000 clones, about 83% of them appearing once. The rearrangement uses TRBV7-9 and TRBJ2-1, with 9 bases matching TRBD1. This receptor was taken from a woman in her fifties or sixties with COVID-19, enrolled during active disease. The sequenced sample was peripheral blood. The CDR3 is CASSGKGQGVGEQFF. The CDR3 nucleotides are TGTGCCAGCAGCGGAAAGGGACAGGGAGTTGGTGAGCAGTTCTTC. The variable domain in full, with the rest retrieved from reference TRBV7-9 and TRBJ2-1, is DTGVSQNPRHKITKRGQNVTFRCDPISEHNRLYWYRQTLGQGPEFLTYFQNEAQLEKSRLLSDRFSAERPKGSFSTLEIQRTEQGDSAMYLCASSGKGQGVGEQFFGPGTRLTVL.